These 7 T cell receptor beta chains originate from one sample sequenced in a study of T cell changes during pregnancy in multiple sclerosis (dated by TCRdb to the late 2010s). Library prep was done by the immunoSEQ multiplex PCR assay. TCRdb mirrors the immuneACCESS table, restricted to in-frame sequences. Some clones are absent from its copies; in checked studies, under half trace to an unresolved V gene, and the reason for the others is unknown. In all, the sample holds 130,000 or so clones, and approximately 93% of those were seen once. Approximately 6.3% of the sample lies in the top ten. The specimen comprised peripheral blood, sampled before pregnancy. The receptors were sampled from a female donor with multiple sclerosis, enrolled in a pregnancy study.

This chain uses TRBV7-9 with TRBJ1-1; D gene ambiguous. V was cut by 3 bases and J by 6 bases, with 8 bases left in between. This CDR3 has 12 amino acids. The germline CDR1 and CDR2 sequences are SEHNR and FQNEAQ (reference sequence). The CDR3 sequence: CASSFDGAEAFF. In DNA, the CDR3 is TGTGCCAGCAGCTTTGACGGGGCTGAAGCTTTCTTT. The entire variable domain, with the rest obtained from reference TRBV7-9 and TRBJ1-1, is as follows: DTGVSQNPRHKITKRGQNVTFRCDPISEHNRLYWYRQTLGQGPEFLTYFQNEAQLEKSRLLSDRFSAERPKGSFSTLEIQRTEQGDSAMYLCASSFDGAEAFFGQGTRLTVV.

The chain has TRBV7-2 and TRBJ1-3; D uncertain. V lost 5 bases and J 2 bases, leaving 10 bases between the germline ends. This CDR3 comprises 14 residues. Germline V CDR1 and CDR2: SGHTA, FQGNSA. The CDR3 is CASSQFTAGNTIYF. Here the CDR3 DNA reads TGTGCCAGCAGCCAATTTACGGCTGGAAACACCATATATTTT.

The chain carries TRBV7-9 and TRBJ1-2; the match to TRBD1 covers 9 bases. The germline CDR1 and CDR2 sequences are SEHNR and FQNEAQ (reference sequence). This CDR3 spans 15 amino acids. V shed 3 bases, J shed 4 bases, and the junction held 6 bases outside the gene matches. The DNA for the CDR3 is TGTGCCAGCAGCTTGACAGGGGGGGACTCCTATGGCTACACCTTC. This gives the protein CASSLTGGDSYGYTF.

The CDR3 DNA is TGTGCCAGCAGCCTAACTCCGAGACTAGCTATCAATGAGCAGTTCTTC. This codes for CASSLTPRLAINEQFF. The chain carries TRBV4-2 and TRBJ2-1; TRBD2 agrees at 7 bases. J lost 6 bases, V lost 4 bases, and 12 bases had no gene match. Germline-derived CDR1 and CDR2 are LGHNA and YNFKEQ. There are 16 residues in the CDR3.

V usage is TRBV5-1 and J usage is TRBJ2-1, with 8 bases fitting TRBD2. The V and J ends lost 3 bases and 15 bases, in that order; junction bases with no gene match: 14. The CDR3 spans 14 residues. Germline-derived CDR1 and CDR2 are SGHRS and YFSETQ. CDR3 residues: CASSSAGTRERWFF. CDR3 sequence (DNA): TGCGCCAGCAGCTCAGCCGGGACTAGGGAACGGTGGTTCTTC.

The chain is built from TRBV5-4 and TRBJ2-2; 11 bases line up with TRBD2. CDR1 is SGHNT and CDR2 is YYREEE in the germline V gene (reference sequence). Trimming removed 0 bases from V and 5 bases from J; junction bases left unmatched: 0. The CDR3 is 15 amino acids. CDR3 loop: CASSLGTSGTGELFF. Written as DNA, the CDR3 is TGTGCCAGCAGCTTGGGGACTAGCGGGACCGGGGAGCTGTTTTTT.

This clone was detected only once. V is TRBV10-3 and J is TRBJ2-5; the match to TRBD2 covers 13 bases. The germline gives CDR1 ENHRY, CDR2 SYGVKD. The CDR3 consists of 17 residues. V shed 2 bases and J 0 bases; nucleotides not matched to a gene: 3. CDR3: CAISEGLAGENQETQYF. The CDR3 coding sequence is TGTGCCATCAGTGAGGGACTAGCGGGAGAGAACCAAGAGACCCAGTACTTC.